The entry below describes one TCR beta chain. Profiled with immunoSEQ multiplex PCR; TCRdb holds only in-frame clones, not every one. Seen here are just under 150,000 clones, about nine tenths observed once, and the top ten hold more than 3%. The data are from a study of control samples from healthy donors and cancer patients. The sequence derives from a man in his thirties or forties in good health. Material for sequencing was blood.

The CDR3 bases are TGTGCCAGCAGCGACCGACAGGGTATTTCACCCCTCCACTTT. Its protein product is CASSDRQGISPLHF. This chain uses TRBV6-5 with TRBJ1-6; TRBD1 aligns across 7 bases. This CDR3 region has 14 residues. The germline CDR1 and CDR2 sequences are MNHEY and SVGAGI. With V trimmed by 6 bases and J by 9 bases, 8 bases remained unmatched.